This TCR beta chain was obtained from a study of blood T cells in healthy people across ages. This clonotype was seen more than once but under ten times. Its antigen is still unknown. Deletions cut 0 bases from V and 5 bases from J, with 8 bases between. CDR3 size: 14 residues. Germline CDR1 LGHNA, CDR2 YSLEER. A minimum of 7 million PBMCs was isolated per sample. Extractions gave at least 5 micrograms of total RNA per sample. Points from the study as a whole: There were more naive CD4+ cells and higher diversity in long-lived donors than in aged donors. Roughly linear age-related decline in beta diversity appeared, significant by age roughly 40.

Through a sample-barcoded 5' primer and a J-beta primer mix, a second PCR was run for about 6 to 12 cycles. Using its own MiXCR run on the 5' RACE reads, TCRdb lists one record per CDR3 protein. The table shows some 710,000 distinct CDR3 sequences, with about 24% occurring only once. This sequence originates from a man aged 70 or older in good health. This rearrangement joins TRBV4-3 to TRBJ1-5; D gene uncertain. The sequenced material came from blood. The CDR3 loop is CASSQEFRDQPQHF. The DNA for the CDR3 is TGCGCCAGCAGCCAAGAATTCCGGGATCAGCCCCAGCATTTT.